This T cell receptor (beta chain) was found in a study of T cells after yellow fever vaccination. Study summary: Some fractions had low cell numbers, and these were prepared with SMART-Seq v4 Ultra Low Input. Study-wide points: Compared with primary, the secondary response was weaker and peaked at day 5, not 15. It was a small share of clonotypes that appeared in both CD4 and CD8 compartments.

Template-switching 5'RACE yielded the TCR cDNA; a universal primer site and UMIs were added in the process. TCRdb re-analysed the 5' RACE reads in MiXCR, keeping a single row per CDR3 protein. The table has a few hundred thousand distinct CDR3 sequences, 3.5% to 4.5% seen once. This clonotype was counted only a few times. No antigen is known for it. The source was PBMCs, collected 5 days after the yellow fever booster vaccination. The receptor was derived from a man aged 18 to 29 who received the YFV17D yellow fever vaccine.

CDR3 DNA sequence: TGCGCCAGCAGATCCCTCGGATTCTCTCGAGGAGAGACCCAGTACTTC. Encoded protein: CASRSLGFSRGETQYF. The V call is TRBV5-1, the J call TRBJ2-5; D gene ambiguous. Germline CDR1 and CDR2: SGHRS and YFSETQ. This CDR3 is 16 amino acids long. Trimming stripped 5 bases from V and 4 bases from J, with 21 bases between.